This TCR beta chain was profiled in a study of CD8 T cells in ankylosing spondylitis. Study-wide findings and caveats: Disease-linked clones reportedly showed significant enrichment in matched ankylosing spondylitis synovial fluid. In reactive arthritis synovial fluid and blood, some motif variants had been reported before. Disease-associated clonotypes exhibited CD8+ identity and were relatively infrequent in peripheral blood. Ankylosing spondylitis blood seemed to carry a telltale TCR beta motif made of about 8 highly homologous variants.

Quantitative 5'-RACE with molecular barcodes was used to make the TCR beta libraries. TCRdb re-derived calls from the 5' RACE reads in MiXCR, one entry per CDR3 protein. Of around 890,000 distinct CDR3 sequences in the sample, about 12% are singletons; the top ten hold more than 0.5%. Germline V CDR1 and CDR2: DFQATT, SNEGSKA (reference sequence). This CDR3 has 15 residues. V gave up 5 bases and J gave up 4 bases; unmatched junction bases: 7. This clonotype appeared a few times. Its antigen is not known. This clonotype originated in a male donor with ankylosing spondylitis. Sequenced material: blood, either unsorted or a sorted T cell fraction (not recorded which). V is TRBV20-1 and J is TRBJ2-5; 13 bases are shared with TRBD2. CDR3 in DNA: TGCAGTGCTCCCTGGACTAGCGGGAGTGGAGAGACCCAGTACTTC. Its protein product is CSAPWTSGSGETQYF.